This is a list of T cell receptor beta chains from one sample in a study of blood T cell repertoires in COVID-19. This table comes from immunoSEQ multiplex PCR, and its TCRdb copy is limited to in-frame clones, with some not included. The repertoire includes 250,000 or so clones, approximately 85% of them detected once, and less than 2.5% sits in the top ten. Specimen: PBMCs or T cells enriched from blood (not recorded which). These receptors all stem from a woman aged 45 to 65 who had recovered from COVID-19. Both conserved end residues are part of each CDR3. D genes are given only for firm matches. Rows give clone size only sometimes, using once, few, many, or a class for an expanded clone.

CDR3 protein: CASRSQGRETEAFF
CDR3 DNA: TGTGCCAGCAGATCACAGGGTCGGGAAACTGAAGCTTTCTTT
D gene: .
J gene: TRBJ1-1
V gene: TRBV27
clone size: few
CDR3 length: 14

CDR3 protein: CASSDFGGRNQPQHF
CDR3 DNA: TGTGCCAGTAGTGATTTCGGGGGGCGCAATCAGCCCCAGCATTTT
D gene: .
J gene: TRBJ1-5
V gene: TRBV19
clone size: .
CDR3 length: 15

CDR3 protein: CASRVGLETQYF
CDR3 DNA: TGTGCCAGCAGGGTAGGACTGGAGACCCAGTACTTC
D gene: .
J gene: TRBJ2-5
V gene: TRBV28
clone size: .
CDR3 length: 12

CDR3 protein: CATKLKNIQYF
CDR3 DNA: TGTGCCACCAAACTCAAAAACATTCAGTACTTC
D gene: .
J gene: TRBJ2-4
V gene: TRBV6-5
clone size: .
CDR3 length: 11

CDR3 protein: CATYRGSAGNTIYF
CDR3 DNA: TGTGCCACCTACAGGGGATCGGCTGGAAACACCATATATTTT
D gene: TRBD1
J gene: TRBJ1-3
V gene: TRBV2
clone size: .
CDR3 length: 14

CDR3 protein: CASRNRAGAYEQYF
CDR3 DNA: TGTGCCAGCAGGAACAGGGCAGGGGCCTACGAGCAGTACTTC
D gene: .
J gene: TRBJ2-7
V gene: TRBV27
clone size: .
CDR3 length: 14

CDR3 protein: CASSPAGRGVITEAFF
CDR3 DNA: TGTGCCAGCTCACCTGCGGGGAGGGGGGTGATCACTGAAGCTTTCTTT
D gene: .
J gene: TRBJ1-1
V gene: TRBV18
clone size: once
CDR3 length: 16

CDR3 protein: CASSPRTVLNSNQPQHF
CDR3 DNA: TGTGCCAGCTCACCTCGGACAGTATTAAATAGCAATCAGCCCCAGCATTTT
D gene: .
J gene: TRBJ1-5
V gene: TRBV18
clone size: once
CDR3 length: 17

CDR3 protein: CASSPYSGRAGDEQYF
CDR3 DNA: TGTGCCAGCAGTCCTTATAGCGGGAGGGCCGGCGACGAGCAGTACTTC
D gene: TRBD2
J gene: TRBJ2-7
V gene: TRBV7-2
clone size: .
CDR3 length: 16

CDR3 protein: CASSAGQTRLLYGYTF
CDR3 DNA: TGTGCCAGCAGCGCGGGACAGACGCGTCTTCTATATGGCTACACCTTC
D gene: TRBD1
J gene: TRBJ1-2
V gene: TRBV9
clone size: .
CDR3 length: 16

CDR3 protein: CASSVGQNTEAFF
CDR3 DNA: TGTGCCAGCAGCGTGGGACAGAACACTGAAGCTTTCTTT
D gene: .
J gene: TRBJ1-1
V gene: TRBV7-9
clone size: once
CDR3 length: 13

CDR3 protein: CASSPRGDRGVWRAFF
CDR3 DNA: TGTGCCAGCAGTCCCAGAGGGGACAGGGGTGTGTGGCGAGCTTTCTTT
D gene: TRBD1
J gene: TRBJ1-1
V gene: TRBV27
clone size: .
CDR3 length: 16

CDR3 protein: CAWSSGGGNSGNTIYF
CDR3 DNA: TGTGCCTGGAGTTCGGGGGGGGGCAACTCTGGAAACACCATATATTTT
D gene: .
J gene: TRBJ1-3
V gene: TRBV30
clone size: .
CDR3 length: 16

CDR3 protein: CASSLRLGGADSTNEKLFF
CDR3 DNA: TGTGCCAGCAGTTTACGCCTCGGAGGGGCGGATTCAACTAATGAAAAACTGTTTTTT
D gene: .
J gene: TRBJ1-4
V gene: TRBV28
clone size: .
CDR3 length: 19

CDR3 protein: CASSPGQGSGGNTIYF
CDR3 DNA: TGCGCCAGCAGCCCCGGACAGGGTTCGGGAGGTAACACCATATATTTT
D gene: TRBD1
J gene: TRBJ1-3
V gene: TRBV5-1
clone size: .
CDR3 length: 16

CDR3 protein: CASSSLDRNTEAFF
CDR3 DNA: TGTGCCAGCAGCTCCTTGGACAGGAACACTGAAGCTTTCTTT
D gene: .
J gene: TRBJ1-1
V gene: TRBV11-2
clone size: .
CDR3 length: 14

CDR3 protein: CASSPPRDTGELFF
CDR3 DNA: TGTGCCAGCAGCCCGCCCAGGGACACCGGGGAGCTGTTTTTT
D gene: .
J gene: TRBJ2-2
V gene: TRBV7-9
clone size: .
CDR3 length: 14

CDR3 protein: CASSLGGKLGYEQYF
CDR3 DNA: TGTGCCAGCAGCTTAGGAGGGAAGTTAGGCTACGAGCAGTACTTC
D gene: .
J gene: TRBJ2-7
V gene: TRBV7-9
clone size: .
CDR3 length: 15

CDR3 protein: CASGLTHGTF
CDR3 DNA: TGTGCCAGCGGACTGACCCACGGGACCTTC
D gene: .
J gene: TRBJ1-2
V gene: TRBV6-5
clone size: .
CDR3 length: 10

CDR3 protein: CASSITAGGGYGYTF
CDR3 DNA: TGTGCCAGTAGTATAACGGCAGGAGGTGGCTATGGCTACACCTTC
D gene: .
J gene: TRBJ1-2
V gene: TRBV19
clone size: .
CDR3 length: 15

CDR3 protein: CASSYGSETQYF
CDR3 DNA: TGTGCCAGCAGTTACGGCTCCGAGACCCAGTACTTC
D gene: .
J gene: TRBJ2-5
V gene: TRBV6-6
clone size: .
CDR3 length: 12

CDR3 protein: CASSQESLQGNYGYTF
CDR3 DNA: TGTGCCAGCAGCCAAGAAAGTTTACAGGGGAACTATGGCTACACCTTC
D gene: TRBD1
J gene: TRBJ1-2
V gene: TRBV3-1/TRBV3-2
clone size: .
CDR3 length: 16

CDR3 protein: CASSSGHLDQETQYF
CDR3 DNA: TGTGCTAGCAGCTCGGGACACCTCGACCAAGAGACCCAGTACTTC
D gene: .
J gene: TRBJ2-5
V gene: TRBV7-7
clone size: .
CDR3 length: 15

CDR3 protein: CASSLGSGETQYF
CDR3 DNA: TGCGCCAGCAGCTTGGGCAGCGGAGAGACCCAGTACTTC
D gene: .
J gene: TRBJ2-5
V gene: TRBV5-1
clone size: few
CDR3 length: 13

CDR3 protein: CASSRDRGGSPTNQPQHF
CDR3 DNA: TGTGCCAGTAGTCGGGACAGGGGTGGATCCCCCACCAATCAGCCCCAGCATTTT
D gene: TRBD1
J gene: TRBJ1-5
V gene: TRBV19
clone size: .
CDR3 length: 18

CDR3 protein: CASSTDFPPYEQYF
CDR3 DNA: TGTGCCAGCAGCACGGACTTCCCACCCTACGAGCAGTACTTC
D gene: .
J gene: TRBJ2-7
V gene: TRBV7-2
clone size: .
CDR3 length: 14

CDR3 protein: CASSSGSGRLGNEQFF
CDR3 DNA: TGTGCCAGCAGCTCCGGTAGCGGGAGGCTGGGCAATGAGCAGTTCTTC
D gene: TRBD2
J gene: TRBJ2-1
V gene: TRBV7-2
clone size: few
CDR3 length: 16

CDR3 protein: CASSPQGTHYGYTF
CDR3 DNA: TGTGCCAGCTCACCCCAGGGGACCCACTATGGCTACACCTTC
D gene: .
J gene: TRBJ1-2
V gene: TRBV18
clone size: .
CDR3 length: 14

CDR3 protein: CASSEPAGGPFEQFF
CDR3 DNA: TGTGCCAGCAGTGAGCCAGCGGGAGGGCCGTTTGAGCAGTTCTTC
D gene: TRBD2
J gene: TRBJ2-1
V gene: TRBV6-4
clone size: .
CDR3 length: 15

CDR3 protein: CSVDGGILTGELFF
CDR3 DNA: TGCAGCGTTGACGGGGGGATACTCACCGGGGAGCTGTTTTTT
D gene: TRBD2
J gene: TRBJ2-2
V gene: TRBV29-1
clone size: .
CDR3 length: 14

CDR3 protein: CASSSQGLAGHNEQFF
CDR3 DNA: TGTGCCAGCAGCTCCCAGGGGCTAGCGGGCCACAATGAGCAGTTCTTC
D gene: TRBD2
J gene: TRBJ2-1
V gene: TRBV13
clone size: .
CDR3 length: 16

CDR3 protein: CASSYNEGARYF
CDR3 DNA: TGTGCCAGCAGCTACAATGAGGGGGCGAGGTACTTC
D gene: TRBD1
J gene: TRBJ2-4
V gene: TRBV2
clone size: .
CDR3 length: 12

CDR3 protein: CASSGTDPYEQYF
CDR3 DNA: TGTGCCAGCAGTGGGACAGACCCCTACGAGCAGTACTTC
D gene: TRBD1
J gene: TRBJ2-7
V gene: TRBV28
clone size: .
CDR3 length: 13

CDR3 protein: CAISEAAGGETQYF
CDR3 DNA: TGTGCCATCAGTGAGGCAGCCGGGGGAGAGACCCAGTACTTC
D gene: .
J gene: TRBJ2-5
V gene: TRBV10-3
clone size: .
CDR3 length: 14

CDR3 protein: CASSQGLEGTHEKLFF
CDR3 DNA: TGCGCCAGCAGCCAAGGGTTGGAGGGGACCCATGAAAAACTGTTTTTT
D gene: .
J gene: TRBJ1-4
V gene: TRBV4-1
clone size: .
CDR3 length: 16

CDR3 protein: CASSLPHRGLTETQYF
CDR3 DNA: TGTGCCAGCAGTCTACCTCACAGGGGGCTGACGGAGACCCAGTACTTC
D gene: TRBD1
J gene: TRBJ2-5
V gene: TRBV27
clone size: .
CDR3 length: 16

CDR3 protein: CASSSPGGPTEAFF
CDR3 DNA: TGTGCCAGCAGTTCCCCGGGGGGGCCGACTGAAGCTTTCTTT
D gene: .
J gene: TRBJ1-1
V gene: TRBV6-5
clone size: .
CDR3 length: 14

CDR3 protein: CASRLTGYEQYF
CDR3 DNA: TGTGCCAGCAGGCTGACTGGGTACGAGCAGTACTTC
D gene: .
J gene: TRBJ2-7
V gene: TRBV12-3/TRBV12-4
clone size: .
CDR3 length: 12

CDR3 protein: CASSPTGFYEQYF
CDR3 DNA: TGTGCCAGCAGCCCGACAGGGTTCTACGAGCAGTACTTC
D gene: TRBD1
J gene: TRBJ2-7
V gene: TRBV5-4
clone size: once
CDR3 length: 13

CDR3 protein: CASSSGGSTGEKLFF
CDR3 DNA: TGTGCCAGCAGCTCGGGGGGGAGTACGGGCGAAAAACTGTTTTTT
D gene: .
J gene: TRBJ1-4
V gene: TRBV7-9
clone size: .
CDR3 length: 15

CDR3 protein: CASSTTATNEKLFF
CDR3 DNA: TGTGCCAGCAGCACGACAGCAACTAATGAAAAACTGTTTTTT
D gene: .
J gene: TRBJ1-4
V gene: TRBV7-8
clone size: .
CDR3 length: 14

CDR3 protein: CASQVGRDTYGYTF
CDR3 DNA: TGTGCCAGTCAAGTCGGCCGGGACACCTATGGCTACACCTTC
D gene: .
J gene: TRBJ1-2
V gene: TRBV7-9
clone size: .
CDR3 length: 14

CDR3 protein: CASSPLREGLLEQYF
CDR3 DNA: TGCGCCAGCAGCCCCCTCCGGGAGGGCCTCTTGGAGCAGTACTTC
D gene: TRBD2
J gene: TRBJ2-7
V gene: TRBV4-1
clone size: .
CDR3 length: 15

CDR3 protein: CAISKTGIGDQPQHF
CDR3 DNA: TGTGCCATCAGCAAGACGGGGATCGGCGATCAGCCCCAGCATTTT
D gene: .
J gene: TRBJ1-5
V gene: TRBV10-3
clone size: once
CDR3 length: 15

CDR3 protein: CASSLNDRAGTEAFF
CDR3 DNA: TGTGCCAGCAGCTTAAACGACAGGGCAGGGACTGAAGCTTTCTTT
D gene: TRBD1
J gene: TRBJ1-1
V gene: TRBV7-6
clone size: .
CDR3 length: 15

CDR3 protein: CASSLAGGNEKLFF
CDR3 DNA: TGTGCCAGCAGCTTAGCGGGAGGCAATGAAAAACTGTTTTTT
D gene: .
J gene: TRBJ1-4
V gene: TRBV7-9
clone size: .
CDR3 length: 14

CDR3 protein: CASRGAGSGNTIYF
CDR3 DNA: TGTGCCAGCAGGGGCGCGGGGTCTGGAAACACCATATATTTT
D gene: .
J gene: TRBJ1-3
V gene: TRBV6-5
clone size: .
CDR3 length: 14

CDR3 protein: CASSPGLGGRGSTPDTQYF
CDR3 DNA: TGTGCCAGCAGCCCAGGACTGGGGGGAAGAGGAAGCACCCCAGATACGCAGTATTTT
D gene: .
J gene: TRBJ2-3
V gene: TRBV5-4
clone size: .
CDR3 length: 19

CDR3 protein: CASSRTGSSYEQYF
CDR3 DNA: TGTGCCAGCAGCCGGACAGGGAGCTCCTACGAGCAGTACTTC
D gene: TRBD1
J gene: TRBJ2-7
V gene: TRBV7-9
clone size: .
CDR3 length: 14

CDR3 protein: CASSVGTGGLRTDTQYF
CDR3 DNA: TGTGCCAGCAGCGTAGGGACGGGGGGCCTACGCACAGATACGCAGTATTTT
D gene: .
J gene: TRBJ2-3
V gene: TRBV9
clone size: .
CDR3 length: 17

CDR3 protein: CASTPDRGLYEQYF
CDR3 DNA: TGTGCCAGCACCCCGGACAGGGGGCTTTACGAGCAGTACTTC
D gene: TRBD1
J gene: TRBJ2-7
V gene: TRBV28
clone size: .
CDR3 length: 14

CDR3 protein: CASKVAENYNEQFF
CDR3 DNA: TGTGCCAGCAAAGTAGCGGAGAACTACAATGAGCAGTTCTTC
D gene: .
J gene: TRBJ2-1
V gene: TRBV27
clone size: .
CDR3 length: 14

CDR3 protein: CASTLRYSNQPQHF
CDR3 DNA: TGTGCCAGCACTCTCCGTTATAGCAATCAGCCCCAGCATTTT
D gene: .
J gene: TRBJ1-5
V gene: TRBV27
clone size: .
CDR3 length: 14

CDR3 protein: CASSQAGRGEQFF
CDR3 DNA: TGTGCCAGCAGCCAAGCTGGGAGAGGTGAGCAGTTCTTC
D gene: .
J gene: TRBJ2-1
V gene: TRBV3-1/TRBV3-2
clone size: .
CDR3 length: 13

CDR3 protein: CASTSRGASYNEQFF
CDR3 DNA: TGTGCCAGCACGTCCCGCGGGGCCTCCTACAATGAGCAGTTCTTC
D gene: .
J gene: TRBJ2-1
V gene: TRBV25-1
clone size: .
CDR3 length: 15

CDR3 protein: CSAVIGQGAGYGYTF
CDR3 DNA: TGCAGCGCTGTAATTGGGCAGGGGGCTGGCTATGGCTACACCTTC
D gene: TRBD1
J gene: TRBJ1-2
V gene: TRBV29-1
clone size: .
CDR3 length: 15

CDR3 protein: CASSTRGDRGEKLFF
CDR3 DNA: TGTGCCAGCAGCACCCGGGGGGACAGGGGTGAAAAACTGTTTTTT
D gene: TRBD1
J gene: TRBJ1-4
V gene: TRBV9
clone size: .
CDR3 length: 15

CDR3 protein: CASSPQGDTGELFF
CDR3 DNA: TGTGCCAGCAGCCCACAGGGGGACACCGGGGAGCTGTTTTTT
D gene: TRBD1
J gene: TRBJ2-2
V gene: TRBV6-5
clone size: .
CDR3 length: 14